The clone carrying this TCR beta chain showed up many times. Its target is unknown. The CDR3 is 14 amino acids. Germline CDR1 SGHVS, CDR2 FQNEAQ. V was cut by 1 base and J by 7 bases, with 13 bases left in between. This sample stems from a study of regulatory T cells in long-lasting Graves disease. Through Arm-PCR of CDR3 regions and iRepertoire HTBI primers, TCR beta libraries were built. One entry per CDR3 protein, called by TCRdb with MiXCR from the multiplex PCR reads. The sample holds about 440,000 distinct CDR3 sequences, under 15% seen once. Indicated time point: newly diagnosed GD, antithyroid drugs for less than 3 months. The TCR library was made from RNA that had been extracted from PBMCs in TRIzol. Overall study findings and caveats: Favored usage of TRBV28, TRBJ1-2 and TRBJ2-5 was recorded in persistent disease.

The sample also formed part of further work on T cells in Graves' hyperthyroidism and ophthalmopathy. This second study says: Aged 18 to 65, the patients had hyperthyroidism that was newly diagnosed and had lasted under 2 months.

The source is a woman younger than 45 with Graves disease. Sequenced here: peripheral blood mononuclear cells (PBMCs), sampled at new diagnosis, from a patient treated with antithyroid drugs. J is TRBJ1-2 and V is TRBV7-8, with D possibly being TRBD1 (5 bases). CDR3 protein: CASSLGQGAVGYTF. The DNA of the CDR3 is TGTGCCAGCAGCTTAGGCCAGGGAGCGGTTGGCTACACCTTC.